The text below deals with one T cell receptor (beta chain). Antigen unknown. After isolation, RNA underwent reverse transcription to generate cDNA as the sequencing template. Libraries were prepared by immunoSEQ multiplex PCR; TCRdb keeps only in-frame clonotypes and omits some of them. The repertoire holds about 200,000 clones, with 35% to 40% as singletons. This sample's treatment: oral pan-JAK inhibitor, 5-10 mg twice daily. The data are from a study of CD8+ T cells in alopecia areata. Study information: Patients received oral tofacitinib, 5 to 10 mg twice daily, for moderate-to-severe alopecia areata. Percentage of affected scalp area was the basis on which treated patients' severity was scored. Study results and caveats: Higher clonality than in normal scalp was seen in lesional scalp, especially alopecia totalis/universalis.

J gave up 7 bases and V 2 bases, and 1 base lay outside the gene matches. The CDR3 spans 12 residues. Looked up from germline, CDR1 is GTSNPN and CDR2 is SVGIG (reference sequence). This chain connects TRBV30 to TRBJ1-5; 8 nucleotides line up with TRBD1. The sequences come from CD4+ T cells sorted from blood, collected between weeks 30 and 35, from a patient treated with tofacitinib. This sequence was found in a human donor with alopecia areata. CDR3 coding DNA: TGTGCCTGGAGTCAGGGGGCCCAGCCCCAGCATTTT. Residues: CAWSQGAQPQHF.